These 17 T cell receptor beta chains originate from one sample sequenced in a study of T cells in Graves' hyperthyroidism and ophthalmopathy. Amplification yielded TCR beta CDR3 regions, with RNA transcripts as the source. With the HTBI primer set, the TCR CDR3 went through a first round of RT-PCR. TCRdb used MiXCR to reprocess the multiplex PCR reads, holding one entry per CDR3 protein. This sample has about 590,000 distinct CDR3 sequences, with 12% to 15% found just once. The source material was blood. The receptors here all came from a woman aged 18-29 years with Graves' ophthalmopathy.

This clonotype has ten or more counts. V is TRBV6-1 and J is TRBJ1-2; unclear D gene. Trimming took off 1 base at V and 0 bases at J, with 9 bases between the two ends. The CDR3 is made up of 15 amino acids. CDR1 is MNHNS and CDR2 is SASEGT in the germline V gene. The CDR3 region has the DNA TGTGCCAGCAGTGAAGTCAGGAGGACTAACTATGGCTACACCTTC. It translates to CASSEVRRTNYGYTF.

In this sample, this clonotype turned up a few times. V and J are TRBV15 and TRBJ1-3; D is uncertain. The ends were cut back, 2 bases at V and 4 bases at J, with 6 bases in the middle. The CDR3 is made up of 13 amino acids. Germline V CDR1 and CDR2: LNHNV, YYDKDF (reference sequence). The CDR3 coding sequence is TGTGCCACCAGCAGACACGGCGGAAACACCATATATTTT. Translating it yields CATSRHGGNTIYF.

This clonotype was detected many times. This rearrangement joins TRBV3-1 to TRBJ2-7; 7 bases align to TRBD1. Germline CDR1 is LGHDT and CDR2 is YNNKEL (reference sequence). This CDR3 comprises 17 residues. The V segment lost 4 bases and the J segment 5 bases; nucleotides outside the gene matches: 17. The CDR3 protein is CASSRRITGVFGDEQYF. The CDR3, as DNA: TGTGCCAGCAGCCGGAGAATCACAGGGGTGTTCGGGGACGAGCAGTACTTC.

This sequence joins TRBV19 and TRBJ1-2, with TRBD1 matching over 10 bases. CDR1 and CDR2 (germline): LNHDA, SQIVND (reference sequence). The CDR3 has 18 amino acids. V shed 2 bases, J shed 6 bases, and the junction held 15 bases outside the gene matches. CDR3 region: CASSIYPPWTGGQDGYTF. CDR3 sequence (DNA): TGTGCCAGTAGTATATATCCCCCCTGGACAGGGGGGCAGGATGGCTACACCTTC.

At least ten counts were recorded for this clonotype. V and J are TRBV12-3 or TRBV12-4 and TRBJ1-6; unclear D gene. The ends were cut back, 2 bases at V and 10 bases at J, with 12 bases in the middle. The CDR3 extends over 14 amino acids. The DNA of the CDR3 is TGTGCCAGCAGTTTAATCGGGGAAGGGTCACCCCTCCACTTT. Encoded protein: CASSLIGEGSPLHF.

J is TRBJ2-2 and V is TRBV29-1; 12 bases match TRBD2. Trimming cost V 2 bases and J 5 bases; bases outside gene matches: 3. Germline V lookup: CDR1 SQVTM, CDR2 ANQGSEA. There are 15 residues in the CDR3. This chain's CDR3 is CSVESGTSGTGELFF. CDR3 coding DNA: TGCAGCGTTGAAAGTGGGACTAGCGGGACCGGGGAGCTGTTTTTT.

In its sample, this clonotype was seen many times. The chain recombines TRBV6-2 or TRBV6-3 with TRBJ2-7; no reliable D call. The V gene lost 8 bases and the J gene lost 4 bases, with 0 bases spanning the gap. CDR3 length: 8 residues. Germline V lookup: CDR1 MNHEY, CDR2 SVGEGT. The DNA of the CDR3 is TGTGCCAGCTACGAGCAGTACTTC. Its translation is CASYEQYF.

This clonotype occurred many times. V usage is TRBV7-9 and J usage is TRBJ2-2; D is tentatively TRBD1 or TRBD2 (5 bases each). Germline CDR1 reads SEHNR; CDR2 reads FQNEAQ (reference sequence). The CDR3 sequence is 15 residues long. Trimming removed 4 bases from V and 6 bases from J, with 15 bases in between. This chain's CDR3 is CASSSSRQGAGELFF. For the CDR3, the DNA is TGTGCCAGCAGCTCAAGCAGGCAGGGAGCCGGGGAGCTGTTTTTT. The full variable domain, with the rest looked up from reference TRBV7-9 and TRBJ2-2, is DTGVSQNPRHKITKRGQNVTFRCDPISEHNRLYWYRQTLGQGPEFLTYFQNEAQLEKSRLLSDRFSAERPKGSFSTLEIQRTEQGDSAMYLCASSSSRQGAGELFFGEGSRLTVL.

This clonotype was observed many times. V is TRBV6-1 and J is TRBJ2-7; D is possibly TRBD2 (6 bases). This CDR3 comprises 15 residues. V was cut by 6 bases and J by 2 bases, with 17 bases left in between. Looked up from germline, CDR1 is MNHNS and CDR2 is SASEGT. The CDR3 nucleotides are TGTGCCAGCAGCAGACGGGACTCGGGGGCCTACGAGCAGTACTTC. It specifies CASSRRDSGAYEQYF.

V and J are TRBV7-8 and TRBJ1-4; 9 bases line up with TRBD1. Per the germline V gene, CDR1 is SGHVS and CDR2 is FQNEAQ. V was pared by 4 bases and J by 5 bases, with 11 bases of the junction left unmatched. The CDR3 has 17 amino acids. Here the CDR3 DNA reads TGTGCCAGCAGCTCATTTGGGACAGGGTTCCAAAATGAAAAACTGTTTTTT. Translating it yields CASSSFGTGFQNEKLFF.

V is TRBV7-2 and J is TRBJ1-2; 7 positions agree with TRBD1. The CDR3 runs to 16 residues. V lost 4 bases to trimming and J lost 3 bases; unmatched junction nucleotides: 11. Germline CDR1 reads SGHTA; CDR2 reads FQGNSA. The CDR3, as DNA: TGTGCCAGCAGCTCTCAGGGAGGGGGGACAGACTATGGCTACACCTTC. Encoded protein: CASSSQGGGTDYGYTF.

Details on this clonotype: A read error may account for a junction end that differs from germline. V is TRBV11-2 and J is TRBJ2-2, with 8 bases fitting TRBD1. Germline-derived CDR1 and CDR2 are SGHAT and FQNNGV. The CDR3 totals 16 residues. CDR3 residues: CASSRTGTGRPGELFF. The CDR3 coding sequence is TGTGCCAGCAGCCGAACCGGGACAGGTCGACCGGGGGAACTGTTTTTT.

At least ten counts were recorded for this clonotype. The chain's CDR3 is CASSRGESTDTQYF. The CDR3 DNA is TGCGCCAGCAGCCGCGGGGAAAGCACAGATACGCAGTATTTT. The chain combines TRBV5-1 with TRBJ2-3; D is possibly TRBD2 (6 bases). Germline V gene data show CDR1 as SGHRS and CDR2 as YFSETQ. Trimming pared 4 bases from V and 0 bases from J, leaving 9 bases between. The CDR3 loop spans 14 amino acids. Supplemented by reference TRBV5-1 and TRBJ2-3, the full variable domain reads KAGVTQTPRYLIKTRGQQVTLSCSPISGHRSVSWYQQTPGQGLQFLFEYFSETQRNKGNFPGRFSGRQFSNSRSEMNVSTLELGDSALYLCASSRGESTDTQYFGPGTRLTVL.

This clonotype was counted ten times or more. V gene TRBV6-1 combines with J gene TRBJ2-3; TRBD2 agrees at 15 bases. V shed 6 bases and J 0 bases; nucleotides not matched to a gene: 7. Germline CDR1 is MNHNS and CDR2 is SASEGT. This CDR3 has 18 residues. CDR3 residues: CASRSGLAGGTSTDTQYF. CDR3 coding DNA: TGTGCCAGCAGGAGCGGACTAGCGGGAGGGACTAGCACAGATACGCAGTATTTT.

This clonotype was detected only a few times. V and J are TRBV20-1 and TRBJ1-1, with 9 positions matching TRBD1. V dropped 6 bases and J dropped 3; count of bases not matched to a gene: 11. Per the germline V gene, CDR1 is DFQATT and CDR2 is SNEGSKA (reference sequence). The CDR3 has 15 amino acids. The CDR3 spells CSAPGTGFGYTEAFF. CDR3 nucleotides: TGCAGTGCACCTGGGACAGGGTTCGGGTACACTGAAGCTTTCTTT.

This clonotype appeared many times. This sequence joins TRBV6-5 and TRBJ2-7; D ambiguous. CDR1 and CDR2 from the germline V gene are MNHEY and SVGAGI. The CDR3 extends over 14 amino acids. The V gene lost 2 bases and the J gene lost 3 bases, with 11 bases spanning the gap. The CDR3 reads CASSYRPALYEQYF. The CDR3 nucleotides are TGTGCCAGCAGTTACCGCCCGGCTCTCTACGAGCAGTACTTC.

The chain uses TRBV28 and TRBJ1-5; D unresolved. This CDR3 has 12 amino acids. Germline V CDR1 and CDR2: MDHEN, SYDVKM. V gave up 6 bases and J gave up 9 bases, with 12 bases separating them. The CDR3 DNA reads as TGTGCCAGCAGCTGGGCCCTCCTGCCCCAGCATTTT. Translation gives CASSWALLPQHF.